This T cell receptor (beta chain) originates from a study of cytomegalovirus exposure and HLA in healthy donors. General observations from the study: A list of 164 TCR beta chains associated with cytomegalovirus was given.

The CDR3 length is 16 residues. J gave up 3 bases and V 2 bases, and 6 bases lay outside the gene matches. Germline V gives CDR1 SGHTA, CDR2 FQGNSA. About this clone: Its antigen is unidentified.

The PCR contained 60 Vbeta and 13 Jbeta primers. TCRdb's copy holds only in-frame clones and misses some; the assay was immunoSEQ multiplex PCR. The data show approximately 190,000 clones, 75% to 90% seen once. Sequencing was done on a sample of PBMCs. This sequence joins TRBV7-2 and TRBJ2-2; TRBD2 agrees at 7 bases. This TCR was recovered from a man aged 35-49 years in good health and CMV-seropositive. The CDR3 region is CASSLRWGGDTGELFF. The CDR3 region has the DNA TGTGCCAGCAGCTTAAGGTGGGGAGGGGACACCGGGGAGCTGTTTTTT.